The 5 T cell receptor beta chains listed next were all sequenced from one sample in a study of CD8 T cells in Susac syndrome. Reverse transcription of 0.5 to 1 ug RNA was performed with random hexamers. TCRdb used MiXCR to reprocess the immunoSEQ multiplex PCR reads, holding one entry per CDR3 protein. Here the sample spans approximately 190,000 distinct CDR3 sequences, around nine tenths being singletons. The sequenced material came from CD4+ T cells from PBMCs. The source of these receptors is a human donor with Susac syndrome.

V and J are TRBV19 and TRBJ2-7, with D possibly being TRBD2 (6 bases). Trimming cost V 3 bases and J 3 bases, with 9 bases left between them. The CDR3 has 13 residues. The V gene's germline CDR1 is LNHDA and CDR2 SQIVND (reference sequence). CDR3: CASSIGRGYEQYF. In DNA form, the CDR3 reads TGTGCCAGTAGTATCGGGCGGGGCTACGAGCAGTACTTC.

This sequence joins TRBV6-5 and TRBJ1-5, with 8 nucleotides matching TRBD1. Per germline, CDR1 MNHEY and CDR2 SVGAGI. The CDR3 loop spans 16 amino acids. The J segment lost 4 bases and the V segment lost 2 bases, leaving 7 bases of the junction unmatched. DNA for the CDR3: TGTGCCAGCAGTTACCGTTGGACAGGGAGTAATCAGCCCCAGCATTTT. Translating it yields CASSYRWTGSNQPQHF.

In the case of this clonotype: One junction end disagrees with the germline gene, perhaps due to a read error. The genes are TRBV7-7 and TRBJ2-2, with a tentative D call TRBD2 (6 bases). The CDR3 consists of 15 residues. Germline V gene sequence: CDR1 SSHAT, CDR2 FNYEAQ (reference sequence). CDR3 nucleotide sequence: TGTGCTAGCAGCTACGGGACTGTCGGCACCGGGGAGCTGTTTTTT. Translated: CASSYGTVGTGELFF.

CDR3 residues: CASSLESGTEAFF. In DNA form, the CDR3 reads TGTGCCAGCAGCTTAGAAAGTGGCACTGAAGCTTTCTTT. V is TRBV7-8 and J is TRBJ1-1, with D unresolved. V gave up 1 base and J gave up 4 bases, with 7 bases separating them. CDR1 SGHVS and CDR2 FQNEAQ come from the germline V gene. The CDR3 loop spans 13 amino acids.

The chain uses TRBV28 and TRBJ1-1; TRBD1 might be the D (5 bases). V was cut by 4 bases and J by 4 bases, with 19 bases left in between. CDR1 is MDHEN, CDR2 SYDVKM, per germline. The CDR3 is 16 residues long. The CDR3 nucleotides are TGTGCCAGCAGTTCCCTAGATGAGGGGAGGAGCACTGAAGCTTTCTTT. Its translation is CASSSLDEGRSTEAFF.